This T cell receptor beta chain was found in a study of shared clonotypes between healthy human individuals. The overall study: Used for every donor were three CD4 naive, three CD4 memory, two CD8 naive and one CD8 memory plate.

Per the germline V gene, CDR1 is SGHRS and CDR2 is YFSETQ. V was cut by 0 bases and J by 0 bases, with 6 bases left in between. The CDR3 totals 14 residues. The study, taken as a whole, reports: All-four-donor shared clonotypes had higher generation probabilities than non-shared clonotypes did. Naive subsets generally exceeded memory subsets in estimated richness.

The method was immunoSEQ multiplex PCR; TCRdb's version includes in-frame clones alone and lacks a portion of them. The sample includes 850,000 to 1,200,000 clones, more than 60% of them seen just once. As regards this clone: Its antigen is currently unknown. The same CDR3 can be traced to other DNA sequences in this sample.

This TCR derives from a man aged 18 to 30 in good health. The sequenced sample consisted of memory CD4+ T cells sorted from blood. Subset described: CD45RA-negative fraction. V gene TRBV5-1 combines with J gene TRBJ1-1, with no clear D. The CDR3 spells CASSLEGMNTEAFF. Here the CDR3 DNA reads TGCGCCAGCAGCTTGGAGGGAATGAACACTGAAGCTTTCTTT.